The sequence of this T cell receptor beta chain was determined in a study of T cells in Graves' hyperthyroidism and ophthalmopathy. Whole-study context: Peripheral blood was drawn at first diagnosis, prior to all treatment. Study results and caveats: Blood also showed most of the thyroid clonotypes that were expanded above 0.001.

The sample holds many counts of this clonotype. The antigen is not known. Amplification of TCR beta CDR3 regions was performed using RNA transcripts as template. Using the HTBI primer set, a first-round RT-PCR was run on the TCR CDR3. A single record per CDR3 protein comes from TCRdb applying MiXCR to the multiplex PCR reads. In the table there are around 300,000 distinct CDR3 sequences, 25% to 30% of which are singletons. Patients having uncontrolled infection, another autoimmune disease, pregnancy or lactation were not included. Out of approximately 9.9 ml of fresh peripheral blood came the PBMCs. Germline CDR1 is MRHNA and CDR2 is SNTAGT. The junction had 11 bases not matched to a gene; V was cut back by 6 bases and J by 5 bases. The CDR3 is 17 residues long.

The receptor was derived from a man between 35 and 55 years old with Graves' hyperthyroidism that later progressed to Graves' ophthalmopathy. V usage is TRBV6-4 and J usage is TRBJ2-2; the match to TRBD2 covers 11 bases. The sequenced sample was blood. The CDR3 coding sequence is TGTGCCAGCAGACTAGCGGGAGCTCTGGCTTATACCGGGGAGCTGTTTTTT. Translated: CASRLAGALAYTGELFF.